This record concerns one T cell receptor beta chain sequence. The entry originates in a study of blood T cell repertoires in COVID-19. At the level of the study: The analysed material was cDNA or gDNA that came from T cells, B-cell-depleted T cells, or PBMCs.

V was pared by 0 bases and J by 6 bases, with 14 bases of the junction left unmatched. From germline, CDR1 is SGHDN and CDR2 FVKESK. The CDR3 has 18 residues. The method was immunoSEQ multiplex PCR; TCRdb's version includes in-frame clones alone and lacks a portion of them. Of some 700,000 clones in the sample, 70% to 90% were seen once. This chain links TRBV14 with TRBJ2-7, with 10 nucleotides matching TRBD1. Material for sequencing was peripheral blood. The sequence derives from a woman under 30 with acute or convalescent COVID-19. CDR3 DNA sequence: TGTGCCAGCAGCCAAGATGAGTGGCCGGACAGGGGGATCGGCGAGCAGTACTTC. Translation gives CASSQDEWPDRGIGEQYF.